The present T cell receptor (beta chain) was sequenced within a study of radiation and T cells in renal cell carcinoma. A few counts support this clone. Its antigen is not identified. Time point specified: blood 2 weeks post-SBRT. Documented treatment: 15 Gy SBRT to primary tumor, nephrectomy 4 weeks later. Blood was sampled at baseline, 2 weeks and 4 weeks after SBRT. The patient's renal cell carcinoma had clear cell pathology. Clones were read by immunoSEQ multiplex PCR, and TCRdb kept only the in-frame ones, dropping some. The sample shows around 60,000 clones, about 80% of them seen only once. Trimming took 5 bases from V and 5 from J, leaving 7 bases between them. This CDR3 is built from 12 residues. Germline assignment: CDR1 SNHLY and CDR2 FYNNEI. Study results and limitations: From baseline, blood top tumor clonotypes peaked at 2 weeks post-radiation. Baseline intratumoral clonotype presence is unknown without pretreatment biopsies.

Source: blood, taken from a patient whose treatment included radiotherapy and nephrectomy. The receptor was isolated from a man between 60 and 75 years old with renal cell carcinoma. The rearrangement links TRBV2 to TRBJ1-5; no reliable D call. The CDR3 bases are TGTGCCAGCAGTTCCCAGGATCAGCCCCAGCATTTT. Amino acids: CASSSQDQPQHF.